These T cell receptor beta chains were read from a single sample in a study of cytomegalovirus exposure and HLA in healthy donors. TCRdb's table, derived via immunoSEQ multiplex PCR, lists solely in-frame clones and lacks some. The sample has roughly 140,000 clones, over 70% seen once. The sequencing sample was made of PBMCs. These TCRs come from a woman aged 40 to 50 in good health and CMV-seronegative. CDR3s include the opening cysteine and the closing phenylalanine or tryptophan. D genes are given only for firm matches. Clone sizes are given selectively: once, few, many, or a class where the clone is expanded.

j_gene,d_gene,v_gene,abundance,CDR3aa,CDR3nt
TRBJ1-3,-,TRBV19,-,CASRVGTSGNTIYF,TGTGCCAGTAGGGTCGGGACTTCTGGAAACACCATATATTTT
TRBJ1-1,TRBD1,TRBV5-1,-,CASDRWTGEKAFF,TGCGCCAGCGACCGATGGACAGGGGAGAAAGCTTTCTTT
TRBJ2-1,TRBD2,TRBV18,-,CASSPSGGDFGSYNEQFF,TGTGCCAGCTCACCATCGGGAGGCGATTTTGGATCCTACAATGAGCAGTTCTTC
TRBJ2-1,-,TRBV9,-,CASSVVWSSSYNEQFF,TGTGCCAGCAGCGTAGTTTGGTCGAGCTCCTACAATGAGCAGTTCTTC
TRBJ2-5,TRBD1,TRBV27,-,CASRSTGHGEYETQYF,TGTGCCAGCAGATCGACAGGGCACGGGGAGTATGAGACCCAGTACTTC
TRBJ1-2,-,TRBV30,few,CAWTGQSGLYGYTF,TGTGCCTGGACCGGACAGAGCGGATTGTATGGCTACACCTTC
TRBJ2-7,TRBD1,TRBV5-5,-,CASSRGQGSYEQYF,TGTGCCAGCAGCCGGGGACAGGGGTCCTACGAGCAGTACTTC
TRBJ1-4,-,TRBV6-1,-,CASSEHPNGRGEKLFF,TGTGCCAGCAGTGAACACCCAAACGGTCGAGGAGAAAAACTGTTTTTT
TRBJ2-7,TRBD2,TRBV4-1,-,CASSQEALAARKYEQYF,TGCGCCAGCAGCCAAGAAGCCCTAGCGGCAAGAAAATACGAGCAGTACTTC
TRBJ1-5,TRBD1,TRBV7-8,-,CASSAQTGLGSNQPQHF,TGTGCCAGCAGCGCCCAGACAGGGCTCGGTAGCAATCAGCCCCAGCATTTT
TRBJ1-3,-,TRBV4-2,few,CASSQDSEVASWDTIYF,TGTGCCAGCAGCCAAGATTCAGAGGTCGCATCCTGGGACACCATATATTTT
TRBJ2-3,TRBD2,TRBV6-4,-,CASSDRESGGTDTQYF,TGTGCCAGCAGTGACCGCGAAAGCGGGGGCACAGATACGCAGTATTTT
TRBJ2-5,-,TRBV5-1,-,CASSWGRSQETQYF,TGCGCCAGCAGTTGGGGGCGGAGCCAAGAGACCCAGTACTTC
TRBJ2-7,-,TRBV21-1,-,CASSKTGSRKKRLYEQYF,TGTGCCAGCAGCAAAACCGGGAGTAGAAAAAAAAGGCTGTACGAGCAGTACTTC
TRBJ2-5,TRBD1,TRBV6-5,-,CASSIGTGQETQYF,TGTGCCAGCAGTATCGGGACAGGTCAAGAGACCCAGTACTTC
TRBJ2-3,-,TRBV5-1,-,CASSQVLTDTQYF,TGCGCCAGCTCTCAGGTTCTCACAGATACGCAGTATTTT
TRBJ2-7,TRBD2,TRBV6-1,few,CASSEGGLAGGGEEQYF,TGTGCCAGCAGTGAAGGGGGACTAGCGGGAGGAGGAGAGGAGCAGTACTTC
TRBJ2-1,-,TRBV5-4,-,CASSLPDSRSYNEQFF,TGTGCCAGCAGCTTACCGGACAGCCGAAGCTACAATGAGCAGTTCTTC
TRBJ1-1,-,TRBV16,-,CASSQSALAGDGTEAFF,TGTGCCAGCAGCCAATCAGCGTTAGCAGGGGATGGGACTGAAGCTTTCTTT
TRBJ2-7,-,TRBV2,-,CASSDSARSLLLTYEQYF,TGTGCCAGCAGTGATTCGGCTAGGAGTCTTTTGCTTACCTACGAGCAGTACTTC
TRBJ1-1,-,TRBV6-5,-,CASTLKGGAWTEAFF,TGTGCCAGCACCCTTAAGGGGGGGGCTTGGACTGAAGCTTTCTTT
TRBJ2-7,-,TRBV28,-,CASSLLSYEQYF,TGTGCCAGCAGTCTTCTCTCCTACGAGCAGTACTTC
TRBJ1-2,-,TRBV28,-,CASSLGGTGTNYGYTF,TGTGCCAGCAGTTTAGGTGGCACAGGCACTAACTATGGCTACACCTTC
TRBJ1-2,-,TRBV29-1,-,CSVPTESGPLGGYTF,TGCAGCGTGCCGACAGAGTCTGGGCCGTTAGGTGGCTACACCTTC
TRBJ2-1,-,TRBV4-2,-,CASSQVFVAGYNEQFF,TGTGCCAGCAGCCAAGTGTTCGTTGCGGGGTACAATGAGCAGTTCTTC
TRBJ1-4,-,TRBV5-1,few,CASSLDSNEKLFF,TGCGCCAGCAGCTTGGACAGCAATGAAAAACTGTTTTTT
TRBJ2-1,-,TRBV18,-,CASSHRDSVGDEQFF,TGTGCCAGCTCACACCGGGACTCCGTTGGTGATGAGCAGTTCTTC
TRBJ2-1,-,TRBV5-1,-,CASSLGGTNNEQFF,TGCGCCAGCAGCTTGGGTGGGACAAACAATGAGCAGTTCTTC
TRBJ1-2,-,TRBV28,once,CASSLVGVAIDGYTF,TGTGCCAGCAGTTTAGTCGGGGTGGCGATTGATGGCTACACCTTC
TRBJ1-5,-,TRBV19,-,CASSTQTGFNQPPHF,TGTGCCAGTAGTACCCAGACCGGGTTCAATCAGCCCCCGCATTTT
TRBJ2-5,TRBD1,TRBV18,-,CASSPLRTGSQETQYF,TGTGCCAGCTCACCACTAAGGACAGGGAGTCAAGAGACCCAGTACTTC
TRBJ1-2,-,TRBV2,-,CASSDSGGISYGYTF,TGTGCCAGCAGTGACTCTGGGGGCATCAGCTATGGCTACACCTTC
TRBJ1-2,-,TRBV5-1,-,CASSLDIGHVLRGGYTF,TGCGCCAGCAGCTTGGATATCGGACATGTTTTGAGAGGTGGCTACACCTTC
TRBJ1-1,-,TRBV7-8,-,CASSLGGQGTEAFF,TGTGCCAGCAGCTTAGGGGGGCAGGGGACTGAAGCTTTCTTT
TRBJ2-2,TRBD2,TRBV4-1,-,CAGSQGRERSGELFF,TGCGCCGGCAGCCAAGGGCGGGAGAGATCCGGGGAGCTGTTTTTT
TRBJ1-6,TRBD1,TRBV5-1,few,CASSLDPGGNSPLHF,TGCGCCAGCAGCTTGGACCCAGGGGGCAATTCACCCCTCCACTTT
TRBJ1-1,TRBD1,TRBV5-1,few,CASSLTGQGHTEAFF,TGCGCCAGCAGCTTAACAGGACAGGGACACACTGAAGCTTTCTTT
TRBJ1-5,TRBD1,TRBV18,-,CASSPLGPGQGASFSNQPQHF,TGTGCCAGCTCACCTCTCGGACCGGGACAGGGGGCGTCGTTTAGCAATCAGCCCCAGCATTTT
TRBJ1-5,-,TRBV10-3,once,CAISARETQYSNQPQHF,TGTGCCATCAGTGCCCGGGAAACCCAATATAGCAATCAGCCCCAGCATTTT
TRBJ1-2,TRBD1,TRBV7-9,-,CSSSLGTAIIYGYTF,TGTTCCAGCAGCTTAGGGACAGCGATCATCTATGGCTACACCTTC
TRBJ1-2,-,TRBV20-1,-,CSVSLNYGYTF,TGCAGTGTCAGTTTGAACTATGGCTACACCTTC
TRBJ1-5,TRBD1,TRBV2,-,CASRDRVHNQPQHF,TGTGCCAGCAGAGACAGGGTCCACAATCAGCCCCAGCATTTT
TRBJ2-1,-,TRBV10-3,once,CAISATSGAVLQFF,TGTGCCATCAGTGCGACTAGTGGGGCGGTTTTACAGTTCTTC
TRBJ2-3,TRBD2,TRBV6-4,many,CASSAGGHTDTQYF,TGTGCCAGTTCAGCGGGGGGGCACACAGATACGCAGTATTTT
TRBJ2-7,-,TRBV27,-,CASSLSNPDRSYEQYF,TGTGCCAGCAGTTTATCTAATCCGGACAGATCCTACGAGCAGTACTTC
TRBJ2-2,TRBD1,TRBV11-3,-,CASSLRTGNNGELFF,TGTGCCAGCAGCCTGAGGACAGGGAATAACGGGGAGCTGTTTTTT
TRBJ1-6,-,TRBV2,-,CARQDSPLHF,TGTGCCAGACAGGACTCACCCCTCCACTTT